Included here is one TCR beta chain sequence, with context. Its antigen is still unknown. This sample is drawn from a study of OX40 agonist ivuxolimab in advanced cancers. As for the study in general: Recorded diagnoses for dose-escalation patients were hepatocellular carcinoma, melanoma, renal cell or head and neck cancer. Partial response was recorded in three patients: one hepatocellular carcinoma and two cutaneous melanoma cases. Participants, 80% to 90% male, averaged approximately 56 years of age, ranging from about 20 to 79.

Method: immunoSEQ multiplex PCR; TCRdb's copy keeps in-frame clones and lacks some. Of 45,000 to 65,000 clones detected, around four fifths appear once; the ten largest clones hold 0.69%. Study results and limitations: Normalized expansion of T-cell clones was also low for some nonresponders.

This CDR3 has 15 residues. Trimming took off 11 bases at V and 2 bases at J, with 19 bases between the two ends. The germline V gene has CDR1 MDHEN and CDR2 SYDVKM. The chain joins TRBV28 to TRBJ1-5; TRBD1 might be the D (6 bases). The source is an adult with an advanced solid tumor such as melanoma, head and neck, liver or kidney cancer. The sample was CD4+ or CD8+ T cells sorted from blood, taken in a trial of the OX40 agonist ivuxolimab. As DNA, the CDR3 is TGTGCCGTAATGTCCCAAGGGGGAGGCAATCAGCCCCAGCATTTT. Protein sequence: CAVMSQGGGNQPQHF.